The sequence of this T cell receptor (beta chain) was determined in a study of cytomegalovirus exposure and HLA in healthy donors. Background on the study: Earlier work reported some 110 million unique TCR beta sequences from 150 million to 200 million T cells. Study results and limitations: In an earlier analysis, most TCR beta V segments were productive about 87% or about 30% of the time. In a later analysis, HLA-associated TCR beta chains were more clonally expanded than equally common others.

With respect to this clone: What it binds is not known.

Primers included in the PCR were 60 Vbeta and 13 Jbeta primers. TCRdb's table, derived via immunoSEQ multiplex PCR, lists solely in-frame clones and lacks some. The sample holds some 150,000 clones, around 80% seen once. The CDR3 totals 13 residues. V was clipped by 2 bases and J by 6 bases; unmatched bases: 2. The V gene's germline CDR1 is SGHNT and CDR2 YYREEE (reference sequence). The sample comprised PBMCs. The rearrangement links TRBV5-4 to TRBJ1-3, with TRBD1 identical over 7 bases. The origin of this receptor is a man aged 35-49 years in good health and CMV-seronegative. CDR3 nucleotide sequence: TGTGCCAGCAGCTTCGACAGGGTAAACACCATATATTTT. Translating it yields CASSFDRVNTIYF. Variable domain in full (rest from reference TRBV5-4 and TRBJ1-3): ETGVTQSPTHLIKTRGQQVTLRCSSQSGHNTVSWYQQALGQGPQFIFQYYREEENGRGNFPPRFSGLQFPNYSSELNVNALELDDSALYLCASSFDRVNTIYFGEGSWLTVV.